One and the same sample provided the 23 T cell receptor beta chains below, sequenced in a study of CD8 T cells in Susac syndrome. After extraction with the RNeasy kit, roughly 0.5 to 1 ug of the RNA was reverse transcribed using random hexamers. TCRdb ran MiXCR on the immunoSEQ multiplex PCR reads and lists one entry per CDR3 protein. This sample carries about 150,000 distinct CDR3 sequences, approximately 95% of them seen once, and the ten largest clones take 0.095% to 0.15%. The sequenced material came from CD4+ T cells from PBMCs. Source of these receptors: a human donor with Susac syndrome.

The chain links TRBV3-1 to TRBJ2-1, with TRBD2 matching over 14 bases. The germline V gene has CDR1 LGHDT and CDR2 YNNKEL (reference sequence). CDR3 length: 15 residues. V shed 1 base and J 12 bases; nucleotides not matched to a gene: 5. The CDR3 protein is CASSQGLAGGTPQFF. The CDR3, as DNA: TGTGCCAGCAGCCAAGGACTAGCGGGGGGGACACCGCAGTTCTTC.

V gene TRBV28 combines with J gene TRBJ2-5, with TRBD1 identical over 7 bases. Germline loops: CDR1 MDHEN, CDR2 SYDVKM. V was pared by 6 bases and J by 2 bases, with 6 bases of the junction left unmatched. This CDR3 is built from 14 residues. The CDR3 loop reads CASSLVTGQETQYF. CDR3 bases: TGTGCCAGCAGCCTTGTGACAGGGCAAGAGACCCAGTACTTC.

The CDR3 DNA follows: TGTGCCAGCAGTTTATATCGGGGGGGTGGCGAGCAGTACGTC. Protein sequence: CASSLYRGGGEQYV. The J gene is TRBJ2-7, the V gene TRBV28; TRBD2 matches at 8 bases. V shed 1 base and J 6 bases; nucleotides not matched to a gene: 5. The CDR3 extends over 14 amino acids. Germline V gene data show CDR1 as MDHEN and CDR2 as SYDVKM.

The V gene is TRBV5-4, the J gene TRBJ2-1; tentatively, D is TRBD1 (5 bases). V lost 5 bases and J 3 bases, leaving 12 bases between the germline ends. The CDR3 has 14 amino acids. Germline lookup yields CDR1 SGHNT and CDR2 YYREEE (reference sequence). The CDR3 nucleotides are TGTGCCAGCAGTCGTGGGGCGGACTACAATGAGCAGTTCTTC. Translated: CASSRGADYNEQFF. The full variable domain, rest sourced from reference TRBV5-4 and TRBJ2-1, is ETGVTQSPTHLIKTRGQQVTLRCSSQSGHNTVSWYQQALGQGPQFIFQYYREEENGRGNFPPRFSGLQFPNYSSELNVNALELDDSALYLCASSRGADYNEQFFGPGTRLTVL.

Only one count was recorded for this clonotype. The chain has TRBV6-5 and TRBJ1-1; 8 nucleotides agree with TRBD1. Germline V lookup: CDR1 MNHEY, CDR2 SVGAGI. The CDR3 is 13 amino acids. Germline trimming cut 10 bases from V and 1 base from J; bases unmatched to any gene: 5. CDR3 loop: CATMGQANTEAFF. The CDR3 DNA reads as TGTGCCACCATGGGACAGGCGAACACTGAAGCTTTCTTT.

J is TRBJ1-5 and V is TRBV6-6; D unclear. Trimming removed 6 bases from V and 7 bases from J, with 13 bases in between. The CDR3 is made up of 13 amino acids. Germline CDR1 and CDR2: MNHNY and SVGAGI (reference sequence). DNA for the CDR3: TGTGCCAGCAGGCCTGTGGGGTGGCAGCCCCAGCATTTT. It translates to CASRPVGWQPQHF.

This chain connects TRBV3-1 to TRBJ1-2; D possibly corresponds to TRBD1 (5 bases). Germline V gene lookup returns CDR1 LGHDT and CDR2 YNNKEL (reference sequence). This CDR3 has 12 residues. V was trimmed by 3 bases and J by 8 bases, leaving 10 bases between them. The CDR3 protein is CASSHVQGGYTF. CDR3 in DNA: TGTGCCAGCAGCCACGTCCAGGGAGGCTACACCTTC.

The chain joins TRBV4-3 to TRBJ2-1; D is possibly TRBD1 or TRBD2 (6 bases each). There are 15 residues in the CDR3. Germline loops: CDR1 LGHNA, CDR2 YSLEER. V lost 2 bases, J lost 7 bases, and 15 bases lay in between. Here the CDR3 reads CASSQSPGGGNEQFF. DNA for the CDR3: TGCGCCAGCAGCCAATCCCCCGGGGGCGGAAATGAGCAGTTCTTC.

The chain links TRBV5-1 to TRBJ2-6; 7 positions agree with TRBD1. V shed 2 bases and J 8 bases; nucleotides not matched to a gene: 7. The CDR3 has 15 amino acids. Germline values: CDR1 SGHRS, CDR2 YFSETQ. CDR3 DNA sequence: TGCGCCAGCAGCTTTGGGGCAGGGGGAACCAACGTCCTGACTTTC. Protein sequence: CASSFGAGGTNVLTF.

The V and J genes are TRBV29-1 and TRBJ2-6, with 8 positions matching TRBD1. The CDR3 is 19 amino acids. Germline trimming cut 1 base from V and 0 bases from J; bases unmatched to any gene: 11. From germline, CDR1 is SQVTM and CDR2 ANQGSEA. The CDR3, as DNA: TGCAGCGTTGAAGCCGCAGGGGGCAGGGGTAGCTCTGGGGCCAACGTCCTGACTTTC. Its protein is CSVEAAGGRGSSGANVLTF.

The V and J genes are TRBV29-1 and TRBJ2-2; D may correspond to TRBD1 or TRBD2 (6 bases each). The CDR3 totals 13 residues. Germline CDR1 and CDR2: SQVTM and ANQGSEA. The CDR3 spells CSGGQTTTGELFF. CDR3 DNA sequence: TGCAGTGGGGGGCAGACCACCACCGGGGAGCTGTTTTTT.

V usage is TRBV29-1 and J usage is TRBJ2-1; the D gene could be TRBD1 or TRBD2 (5 bases each). V dropped 5 bases and J dropped 4 bases, with 15 bases sitting between them. This CDR3 region has 14 residues. CDR1 SQVTM and CDR2 ANQGSEA come from the germline V gene. This chain's CDR3 is CSVLDLGPYNEQFF. CDR3 coding DNA: TGCAGCGTTCTGGACTTGGGACCTTACAATGAGCAGTTCTTC.

This rearrangement joins TRBV15 to TRBJ2-3; tentatively, D is TRBD2 (5 bases). Germline lookup yields CDR1 LNHNV and CDR2 YYDKDF (reference sequence). The V end was cut by 0 bases, the J end by 1 base, with 14 bases between. This CDR3 is built from 17 residues. CDR3 coding DNA: TGTGCCACCAGCAGAGATTTTCCTAGCAGCGGCACAGATACGCAGTATTTT. This codes for CATSRDFPSSGTDTQYF.

The chain is built from TRBV20-1 and TRBJ2-5; 10 nucleotides line up with TRBD1. CDR3 size: 13 residues. Germline loops: CDR1 DFQATT, CDR2 SNEGSKA (reference sequence). The V gene end was trimmed by 6 bases and the J gene end by 4 bases; junction bases not matched to a gene: 5. CDR3 nucleotide sequence: TGCAGTGCAACCAGGACAGGGGGAGAGACCCAGTACTTC. It encodes CSATRTGGETQYF.

The table lists this clonotype with a count of one. The chain is built from TRBV6-1 and TRBJ2-4, with D maybe TRBD1 (5 bases). Germline-derived CDR1 and CDR2 are MNHNS and SASEGT. Deletions cut 10 bases from V and 0 bases from J, with 22 bases between. CDR3 length: 17 amino acids. The CDR3, as DNA: TGTGCCACCTCGGAAACCAGGGATCGACTAGCCAAAAACATTCAGTACTTC. This gives the protein CATSETRDRLAKNIQYF.

The rearrangement uses TRBV20-1 and TRBJ2-7; 14 bases fit TRBD2. Losses at the gene ends were 4 bases for V and 5 bases for J; bases not matched to a gene: 10. Germline V gives CDR1 DFQATT, CDR2 SNEGSKA (reference sequence). The CDR3 is 16 amino acids. The CDR3 protein is CSATSPGTSGSHEQYF. The CDR3 region has the DNA TGCAGTGCTACCTCCCCCGGGACTAGCGGGAGCCACGAGCAGTACTTC.

The chain uses TRBV29-1 and TRBJ1-1; perhaps TRBD1 as D (5 bases). Germline values: CDR1 SQVTM, CDR2 ANQGSEA. There are 13 residues in the CDR3. V was clipped by 7 bases and J by 0 bases, with 12 bases between them. CDR3 bases: TGCAGCGCCCACAGGAGCTTGAACACTGAAGCTTTCTTT. It translates to CSAHRSLNTEAFF.

This clonotype has only one observation. V and J are TRBV7-2 and TRBJ2-1; 11 nucleotides align to TRBD2. Germline V gene data show CDR1 as SGHTA and CDR2 as FQGNSA. This CDR3 has 16 residues. V lost 6 bases and J lost 6; bases outside the gene matches: 10. CDR3 DNA: TGTGCCAGCAGGGGTAGCGGGGGGGCCGTTGGCAATGAGCAGTTCTTC. Its translation: CASRGSGGAVGNEQFF.

The chain combines TRBV20-1 with TRBJ2-4; 9 bases line up with TRBD1. Germline V gene sequence: CDR1 DFQATT, CDR2 SNEGSKA (reference sequence). This CDR3 region has 16 residues. V lost 6 bases and J lost 4; bases outside the gene matches: 13. CDR3 in amino acids: CSAPAGDREWKNIQYF. DNA of the CDR3: TGCAGTGCCCCCGCCGGGGACAGGGAGTGGAAAAACATTCAGTACTTC.

The J gene is TRBJ2-4, the V gene TRBV7-2; D remains ambiguous. CDR1 is SGHTA, CDR2 FQGNSA, per germline. This CDR3 has 13 amino acids. V lost 6 bases and J lost 8, with 14 bases in between. CDR3 sequence (DNA): TGTGCCAGCAGTCTAGACCAGCAGTACATTCAGTACTTC. As protein: CASSLDQQYIQYF.

There are a few counts of this clonotype. The rearrangement uses TRBV29-1 and TRBJ1-2; no firm D call. Germline V gene lookup returns CDR1 SQVTM and CDR2 ANQGSEA. CDR3 length equals 10 residues. The V and J ends lost 4 bases and 7 bases respectively, with 7 bases between them. The CDR3 DNA reads TGCAGCGTTGGGGGTACTGGCTACACCTTC. This sequence encodes CSVGGTGYTF.

The V gene is TRBV19, the J gene TRBJ2-6; D may match TRBD1 or TRBD2 (5 bases each). Germline CDR1 LNHDA, CDR2 SQIVND (reference sequence). V dropped 9 bases and J dropped 1 base, with 13 bases sitting between them. This CDR3 is 15 amino acids long. As DNA, the CDR3 is TGTGCCAGCCAAATGGGGGAGTCTGGGGCCAACGTCCTGACTTTC. Protein product: CASQMGESGANVLTF.

The J gene is TRBJ2-7, the V gene TRBV9; the D gene could be TRBD1 or TRBD2 (5 bases each). The germline CDR1 and CDR2 sequences are SGDLS and YYNGEE. This CDR3 has 14 amino acids. Trimming removed 0 bases from V and 0 bases from J, with 7 bases in between. CDR3 amino acids: CASSVDGASYEQYF. As DNA, the CDR3 is TGTGCCAGCAGCGTAGACGGGGCCTCCTACGAGCAGTACTTC.